This TCR beta chain was recorded in a study of T cells in Graves' hyperthyroidism and ophthalmopathy. For Graves' hyperthyroidism to be stable, ophthalmopathy could not progress within 18 months. Together with thyroid ultrasound, orbital computed tomography, serum thyroxine and TRAb, clinical symptoms were used for diagnoses. Amplified TCR beta CDR3 regions derived from RNA transcripts. HTBI primers were used for first-round RT-PCR of the TCR CDR3. One entry per CDR3 protein, called by TCRdb with MiXCR from the multiplex PCR reads. The sample contains around 300,000 distinct CDR3 sequences, about 13% of which appear only once. Study observations and caveats: Most thyroid clonotypes with frequency above 0.001 were detected in blood.

The CDR3 contains 11 residues. The V end lost 8 bases, the J end lost 3 bases, and 11 bases lay between the germline ends. CDR1 is SQVTM, CDR2 ANQGSEA, per germline. Ten or more counts support this clonotype. Its antigen remains unidentified. The sequence derives from a woman in her 40s with Graves' hyperthyroidism. The J gene is TRBJ2-7, the V gene TRBV29-1, with D possibly being TRBD1 (6 bases). The sample consisted of blood. The CDR3 DNA sequence: TGCAGCATCCAACAGGGCTACGAGCAGTACTTC. Protein sequence: CSIQQGYEQYF.